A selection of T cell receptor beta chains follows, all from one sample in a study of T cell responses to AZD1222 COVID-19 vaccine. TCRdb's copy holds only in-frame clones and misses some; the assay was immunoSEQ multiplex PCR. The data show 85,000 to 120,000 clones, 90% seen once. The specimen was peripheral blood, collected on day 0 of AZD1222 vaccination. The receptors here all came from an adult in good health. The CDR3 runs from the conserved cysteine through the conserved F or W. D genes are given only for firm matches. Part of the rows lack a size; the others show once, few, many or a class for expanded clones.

cdr3_aa: CASRRRDRVNTEAFF; cdr3_nt: TGTGCCAGCAGACGCCGGGACAGGGTTAACACTGAAGCTTTCTTT; d_call: TRBD1; j_call: TRBJ1-1; v_call: TRBV6-5; clone_size: -
cdr3_aa: CASSISGAGEKLFF; cdr3_nt: TGTGCCAGTAGTATCTCAGGGGCTGGTGAAAAACTGTTTTTT; d_call: -; j_call: TRBJ1-4; v_call: TRBV19; clone_size: -
cdr3_aa: CASSPAGAWGDTQYF; cdr3_nt: TGTGCCAGCAGCCCTGCGGGCGCCTGGGGAGATACGCAGTATTTT; d_call: -; j_call: TRBJ2-3; v_call: TRBV7-3; clone_size: -
cdr3_aa: CASSEAGQGYTF; cdr3_nt: TGTGCCAGCAGTGAAGCAGGGCAGGGCTACACCTTC; d_call: -; j_call: TRBJ1-2; v_call: TRBV2; clone_size: -
cdr3_aa: CASSLLADPYNEQFF; cdr3_nt: TGCGCCAGCAGTTTACTAGCGGATCCCTACAATGAGCAGTTCTTC; d_call: TRBD2; j_call: TRBJ2-1; v_call: TRBV5-1; clone_size: -
cdr3_aa: CASSPTSGLYEQYF; cdr3_nt: TGTGCCAGCAGTCCTACTAGCGGACTCTACGAGCAGTACTTC; d_call: TRBD2; j_call: TRBJ2-7; v_call: TRBV4-2; clone_size: -
cdr3_aa: CASSPQGLNIQYF; cdr3_nt: TGTGCCAGCTCACCGCAGGGATTAAACATTCAGTACTTC; d_call: -; j_call: TRBJ2-4; v_call: TRBV18; clone_size: once
cdr3_aa: CATRPGQGAYNSPLHF; cdr3_nt: TGTGCCACACGACCGGGACAGGGGGCCTATAATTCACCCCTCCACTTT; d_call: TRBD1; j_call: TRBJ1-6; v_call: TRBV15; clone_size: -
cdr3_aa: CASSLGRGGTDTQYF; cdr3_nt: TGTGCCAGCAGCTTAGGCAGGGGAGGCACAGATACGCAGTATTTT; d_call: -; j_call: TRBJ2-3; v_call: TRBV7-7; clone_size: -
cdr3_aa: CASSRPQRETGDTQYF; cdr3_nt: TGTGCCAGCAGCCGCCCACAGCGGGAGACAGGAGATACGCAGTATTTT; d_call: TRBD2; j_call: TRBJ2-3; v_call: TRBV7-9; clone_size: -
cdr3_aa: CASSISGSRSYEQYF; cdr3_nt: TGTGCCAGTAGTATAAGTGGTAGCCGTTCCTACGAGCAGTACTTC; d_call: -; j_call: TRBJ2-7; v_call: TRBV19; clone_size: -
cdr3_aa: CATSDRWGADQPQHF; cdr3_nt: TGTGCCACCAGTGACCGCTGGGGGGCCGATCAGCCCCAGCATTTT; d_call: -; j_call: TRBJ1-5; v_call: TRBV24-1; clone_size: -
cdr3_aa: CASSLLSPYTAEGSNQPQHF; cdr3_nt: TGTGCCAGCAGTTTACTTTCCCCTTATACAGCCGAGGGAAGCAATCAGCCCCAGCATTTT; d_call: -; j_call: TRBJ1-5; v_call: TRBV27; clone_size: few
cdr3_aa: CASSRTRGTAETQYF; cdr3_nt: TGTGCCAGCAGTCGAACTAGGGGGACCGCAGAGACCCAGTACTTC; d_call: -; j_call: TRBJ2-5; v_call: TRBV6-5; clone_size: -
cdr3_aa: CASSFGGSGELFF; cdr3_nt: TGTGCCAGCAGTTTTGGGGGTTCCGGGGAGCTGTTTTTT; d_call: -; j_call: TRBJ2-2; v_call: TRBV12-3/TRBV12-4; clone_size: few
cdr3_aa: CASSLGASGSRYEQYF; cdr3_nt: TGCGCCAGCAGCTTGGGGGCTAGCGGGAGTAGGTACGAGCAGTACTTC; d_call: TRBD2; j_call: TRBJ2-7; v_call: TRBV5-1; clone_size: -
cdr3_aa: CASSLTGALLSQYF; cdr3_nt: TGTGCCAGCAGCTTAACAGGGGCCCTTCTTTCGCAGTATTTT; d_call: TRBD1; j_call: TRBJ2-3; v_call: TRBV13; clone_size: -
cdr3_aa: CAYKRTEADTQYF; cdr3_nt: TGTGCCTACAAAAGGACTGAGGCAGATACGCAGTATTTT; d_call: -; j_call: TRBJ2-3; v_call: TRBV10-3; clone_size: -
cdr3_aa: CASSLGGSRGEQFF; cdr3_nt: TGTGCCAGCAGCTTGGGCGGGAGTAGGGGTGAGCAGTTCTTC; d_call: TRBD2; j_call: TRBJ2-1; v_call: TRBV7-2; clone_size: -
cdr3_aa: CASSLTGLSEQYF; cdr3_nt: TGTGCCAGCAGCTTAACGGGACTAAGCGAGCAGTACTTC; d_call: TRBD2; j_call: TRBJ2-7; v_call: TRBV7-3; clone_size: -
cdr3_aa: CASSQEGEGSNQPQHF; cdr3_nt: TGCGCCAGCAGCCAAGAAGGGGAAGGCAGCAATCAGCCCCAGCATTTT; d_call: -; j_call: TRBJ1-5; v_call: TRBV4-1; clone_size: -
cdr3_aa: CASSRGADSPLHF; cdr3_nt: TGTGCCAGCAGCCGGGGCGCGGATTCACCCCTCCACTTT; d_call: -; j_call: TRBJ1-6; v_call: TRBV11-2; clone_size: -
cdr3_aa: CASQDPRGYNEQFF; cdr3_nt: TGTGCCAGCCAAGACCCACGGGGATACAATGAGCAGTTCTTC; d_call: -; j_call: TRBJ2-1; v_call: TRBV28; clone_size: -
cdr3_aa: CASSAEIGTGSYANYGYTF; cdr3_nt: TGTGCCAGCAGTGCAGAAATCGGGACAGGGTCCTATGCTAACTATGGCTACACCTTC; d_call: TRBD1; j_call: TRBJ1-2; v_call: TRBV6-1; clone_size: once
cdr3_aa: CASSAGTSRGYTF; cdr3_nt: TGCGCCAGCAGCGCCGGGACATCTCGGGGCTACACCTTC; d_call: -; j_call: TRBJ1-2; v_call: TRBV4-1; clone_size: -
cdr3_aa: CASWTGGDTEAFF; cdr3_nt: TGTGCCAGCTGGACAGGGGGAGACACTGAAGCTTTCTTT; d_call: TRBD1; j_call: TRBJ1-1; v_call: TRBV4-2; clone_size: -
cdr3_aa: CASSLVGESEAFF; cdr3_nt: TGCGCCAGCAGCTTAGTAGGGGAGAGTGAAGCTTTCTTT; d_call: -; j_call: TRBJ1-1; v_call: TRBV5-1; clone_size: -